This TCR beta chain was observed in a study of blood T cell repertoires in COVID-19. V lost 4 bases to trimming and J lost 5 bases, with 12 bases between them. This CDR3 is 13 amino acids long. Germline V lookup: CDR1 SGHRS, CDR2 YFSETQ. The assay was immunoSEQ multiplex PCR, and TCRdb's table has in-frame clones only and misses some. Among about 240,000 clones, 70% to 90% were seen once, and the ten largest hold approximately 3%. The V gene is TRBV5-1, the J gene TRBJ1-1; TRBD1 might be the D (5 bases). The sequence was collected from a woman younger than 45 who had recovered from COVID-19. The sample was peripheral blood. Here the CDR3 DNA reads TGCGCCAGCAGCGACGGGGGTATAACTGAAGCTTTCTTT. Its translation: CASSDGGITEAFF. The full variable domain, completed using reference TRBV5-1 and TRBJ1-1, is KAGVTQTPRYLIKTRGQQVTLSCSPISGHRSVSWYQQTPGQGLQFLFEYFSETQRNKGNFPGRFSGRQFSNSRSEMNVSTLELGDSALYLCASSDGGITEAFFGQGTRLTVV.